This T cell receptor (beta chain) was captured in a study of CD8 T cells in Susac syndrome. The multiple sclerosis control group comprised treatment-naive patients with stable or active relapsing-remitting disease. This CDR3 is 14 amino acids long. The V end was cut by 3 bases, the J end by 3 bases, with 15 bases between. Germline V gene lookup returns CDR1 DFQATT and CDR2 SNEGSKA (reference sequence). The RNA input was roughly 0.45 to 1 ug, and it was reverse transcribed with random hexamers. Across 54 Vbeta and 13 Jbeta, TCR beta CDR3 was amplified with immunoSEQ multiplex PCR. Each CDR3 protein gets one entry after TCRdb re-called the immunoSEQ multiplex PCR reads with MiXCR. The sample yields roughly 180,000 distinct CDR3 sequences, about 94% seen once.

This rearrangement joins TRBV20-1 to TRBJ2-7; possibly TRBD2 for D (5 bases). The sequence was obtained from a human donor with multiple sclerosis. Source material: CD4+ T cells from PBMCs. This chain's CDR3 is CSASKGLAVYEQYF. As DNA, the CDR3 is TGCAGTGCTAGTAAGGGTCTAGCAGTCTACGAGCAGTACTTC.